The 11 T cell receptor beta chains below come from one sample, sequenced in a study of cytomegalovirus exposure and HLA in healthy donors. Vbeta (60) and Jbeta (13) primers were used in the PCR. The protocol was immunoSEQ multiplex PCR, while the TCRdb copy is restricted to in-frame clones and leaves out a portion. Here the sample spans around 130,000 clones, around 80% being singletons. The material sequenced was PBMCs. The source of these receptors is a middle-aged woman in good health and CMV-seronegative.

The chain joins TRBV7-6 to TRBJ2-7, with TRBD2 matching over 7 bases. There are 12 residues in the CDR3. Trimming took 5 bases from V and 6 from J; bases not matched to a gene: 4. Germline CDR1 SGHVS, CDR2 FNYEAQ. CDR3 loop: CASSRGGREQYF. The CDR3 bases are TGTGCCAGCAGCCGCGGGGGTCGCGAGCAGTACTTC.

The chain is built from TRBV5-1 and TRBJ1-2; TRBD1 matches at 10 bases. Germline CDR1 is SGHRS and CDR2 is YFSETQ. J was trimmed by 7 bases and V by 1 base; bases with no gene match: 4. The CDR3 spans 14 residues. In DNA, the CDR3 is TGCGCCAGCAGCTTGAGACAGGGGGCGGGTGGCTACACCTTC. This sequence encodes CASSLRQGAGGYTF.

V gene TRBV30 combines with J gene TRBJ2-2; D may be TRBD1 (6 bases). The CDR3 runs to 14 residues. CDR1 is GTSNPN, CDR2 SVGIG, per germline (reference sequence). The V gene lost 1 base and the J gene lost 7 bases, with 13 bases spanning the gap. The CDR3 nucleotides are TGTGCCTGGAGTGACCTGGGGGCTGACGGGGAGCTGTTTTTT. Translation: CAWSDLGADGELFF. Using reference TRBV30 and TRBJ2-2 for the parts outside the CDR3, the full variable domain is SQTIHQWPATLVQPVGSPLSLECTVEGTSNPNLYWYRQAAGRGLQLLFYSVGIGQISSEVPQNLSASRPQDRQFILSSKKLLLSDSGFYLCAWSDLGADGELFFGEGSRLTVL.

The V gene is TRBV30, the J gene TRBJ2-7; 8 bases match TRBD1. CDR3 length equals 13 residues. CDR1 and CDR2 from the germline V gene are GTSNPN and SVGIG (reference sequence). J gave up 3 bases and V 3 bases, and 4 bases lay outside the gene matches. CDR3 sequence reads: CAWRTTGGYEQYF. The CDR3 DNA reads TGTGCCTGGAGGACCACAGGGGGCTACGAGCAGTACTTC. Based on the CDR3 plus reference TRBV30 and TRBJ2-7, the full variable domain is SQTIHQWPATLVQPVGSPLSLECTVEGTSNPNLYWYRQAAGRGLQLLFYSVGIGQISSEVPQNLSASRPQDRQFILSSKKLLLSDSGFYLCAWRTTGGYEQYFGPGTRLTVT.

V gene TRBV7-9 combines with J gene TRBJ1-2; 9 bases fit TRBD1. CDR3 length: 14 amino acids. V lost 5 bases and J lost 4; bases outside the gene matches: 5. CDR1 and CDR2 from the germline V gene are SEHNR and FQNEAQ (reference sequence). CDR3 residues: CASSQTGGIYGYTF. In DNA, the CDR3 is TGTGCCAGCAGCCAGACAGGGGGAATCTATGGCTACACCTTC.

The V gene is TRBV2, the J gene TRBJ2-3; 10 bases fit TRBD1. The germline gives CDR1 SNHLY, CDR2 FYNNEI. The CDR3 contains 14 residues. V lost 6 bases to trimming and J lost 4 bases; unmatched junction nucleotides: 4. CDR3 protein: CASRAGQGADTQYF. The CDR3 bases are TGTGCCAGCAGGGCAGGACAGGGGGCAGATACGCAGTATTTT.

In DNA form, the CDR3 reads TGTGCCAGCTCACCTCAGGTGGCTGAGCAGTTCTTC. Translating gives CASSPQVAEQFF. The V call is TRBV18, the J call TRBJ2-1; D is ambiguous. The CDR3 contains 12 residues. Trimming removed 3 bases at V and 9 bases at J, with 9 bases between. Germline-derived CDR1 and CDR2 are KGHSH and LQKENI.

The chain links TRBV18 to TRBJ2-6, with 11 positions matching TRBD1. The V segment lost 5 bases and the J segment 4 bases; nucleotides outside the gene matches: 7. The CDR3 is made up of 17 amino acids. Germline CDR1 is KGHSH and CDR2 is LQKENI. The CDR3 DNA reads TGTGCCAGCTCATCACGGACAGGGGGCTCCGGGGCCAACGTCCTGACTTTC. It specifies CASSSRTGGSGANVLTF.

The chain employs TRBV12-1 and TRBJ2-3; the table names TRBD2, a call not compared with the DNA. TRBV12-1 is listed as a pseudogene. This CDR3 is built from 19 residues. CDR3 DNA sequence: TGTGCCAGCAGCTTAACCGGGACTAGCGGGAGATATAGCACAGATACGCAGTATTTT. Translating gives CASSLTGTSGRYSTDTQYF.

The rearrangement uses TRBV4-1 and TRBJ2-1, with D perhaps matching TRBD1 (5 bases). The V gene's germline CDR1 is MGHRA and CDR2 YSYEKL. This CDR3 has 16 amino acids. V lost 3 bases and J lost 0, with 12 bases in between. The CDR3 protein is CASSQSKGNSYNEQFF. The CDR3 bases are TGCGCCAGCAGCCAGTCCAAGGGGAACTCCTACAATGAGCAGTTCTTC.

This rearrangement joins TRBV30 to TRBJ1-5, with 7 bases matching TRBD1. Germline-derived CDR1 and CDR2 are GTSNPN and SVGIG (reference sequence). This CDR3 region has 16 residues. V shed 6 bases, J shed 1 base, and the junction held 12 bases outside the gene matches. The CDR3 loop is CACSGRGQRSNQPQHF. In DNA form, the CDR3 reads TGTGCCTGCTCGGGAAGGGGGCAGAGGAGCAATCAGCCCCAGCATTTT.